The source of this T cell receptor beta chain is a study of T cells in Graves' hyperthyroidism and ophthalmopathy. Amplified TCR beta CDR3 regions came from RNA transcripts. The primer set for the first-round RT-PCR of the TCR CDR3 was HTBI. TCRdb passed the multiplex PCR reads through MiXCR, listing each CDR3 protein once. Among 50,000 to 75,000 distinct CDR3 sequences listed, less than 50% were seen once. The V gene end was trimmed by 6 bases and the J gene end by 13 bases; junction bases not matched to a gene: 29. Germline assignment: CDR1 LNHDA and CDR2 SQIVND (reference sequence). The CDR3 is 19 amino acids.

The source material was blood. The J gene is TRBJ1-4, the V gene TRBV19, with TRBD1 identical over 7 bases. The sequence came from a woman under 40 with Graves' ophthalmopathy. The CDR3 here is CASRGPTGFTQGDRVGLFF. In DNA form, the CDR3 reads TGTGCCAGTAGGGGGCCCACCGGGTTCACGCAGGGCGACAGGGTGGGACTGTTTTTT.